The 10 T cell receptor beta chains below come from one sample, sequenced in a study of T cell responses to AZD1222 COVID-19 vaccine. Method: immunoSEQ multiplex PCR; TCRdb's copy keeps in-frame clones and lacks some. This sample has about 54,000 clones; roughly 90% occur once, and the top ten carry about 15%. Sample: peripheral blood, taken 28 days after the second AZD1222 dose. The receptors shown here come from an adult who received the AZD1222 COVID-19 vaccine.

The V and J genes are TRBV5-4 and TRBJ2-1; weak D call: TRBD1 (6 bases). Trimming removed 3 bases at V and 9 bases at J, with 19 bases between. Per germline, CDR1 SGHNT and CDR2 YYREEE (reference sequence). The CDR3 covers 15 residues. The CDR3 region is CASSSRGGANTEQFF. For the CDR3, the DNA is TGTGCCAGCAGCTCCCGTGGGGGCGCGAACACTGAGCAGTTCTTC.

The gene calls are TRBV5-1 and TRBJ2-2, with D possibly being TRBD2 (6 bases). Per germline, CDR1 SGHRS and CDR2 YFSETQ. The CDR3 is 17 amino acids. The V end was cut by 5 bases, the J end by 3 bases, with 20 bases between. CDR3 protein: CASRSSAGFQDTGELFF. For the CDR3, the DNA is TGCGCCAGCAGGTCTTCGGCGGGGTTTCAGGACACCGGGGAGCTGTTTTTT.

The rearrangement uses TRBV14 and TRBJ2-7, with 10 bases lining up with TRBD2. The CDR3 is 14 amino acids. V lost 1 base, J lost 6 bases, and 3 bases stayed unmatched. Germline CDR1 is SGHDN and CDR2 is FVKESK. CDR3 residues: CASSQVAGGGEQYF. The DNA for the CDR3 is TGTGCCAGCAGCCAAGTAGCGGGAGGAGGCGAGCAGTACTTC.

The chain uses TRBV11-2 and TRBJ1-3; maybe TRBD1 (6 bases). The CDR3 loop spans 15 amino acids. Per germline, CDR1 SGHAT and CDR2 FQNNGV. The V end lost 5 bases, the J end lost 4 bases, and 15 bases lay between the germline ends. The CDR3 coding sequence is TGTGCCAGCAGCCGGGGGGGCTCGCCGGGAAACACCATATATTTT. Protein sequence: CASSRGGSPGNTIYF.

The table lists this clone with a few counts. This chain links TRBV6-5 with TRBJ1-2; TRBD1 aligns across 7 bases. This CDR3 region has 15 residues. V lost 2 bases to trimming and J lost 8 bases; unmatched junction nucleotides: 11. Germline assignment: CDR1 MNHEY and CDR2 SVGAGI. CDR3 sequence: CASSYQDRVKRGYTF. In DNA, the CDR3 is TGTGCCAGCAGTTACCAAGACAGGGTAAAACGCGGCTACACCTTC.

This clone has only one observation. The chain links TRBV6-5 to TRBJ2-4; 10 bases line up with TRBD2. The V segment lost 3 bases and the J segment 7 bases; nucleotides outside the gene matches: 3. Germline V gene sequence: CDR1 MNHEY, CDR2 SVGAGI. The CDR3 spans 14 residues. The CDR3 sequence is CASSYKGLANIQYF. The DNA for the CDR3 is TGTGCCAGCAGTTATAAGGGACTAGCGAACATTCAGTACTTC.

The chain joins TRBV13 to TRBJ1-2; no reliable D call. Trimming took 1 base from V and 3 from J, leaving 9 bases between them. The CDR3 covers 14 residues. CDR1 and CDR2 from the germline V gene are PRHDT and FYEKMQ (reference sequence). CDR3 protein: CASSLAGNHYGYTF. CDR3 DNA sequence: TGTGCCAGCAGCTTAGCCGGGAATCACTATGGCTACACCTTC. Complete variable domain (other parts from reference TRBV13 and TRBJ1-2): AAGVIQSPRHLIKEKRETATLKCYPIPRHDTVYWYQQGPGQDPQFLISFYEKMQSDKGSIPDRFSAQQFSDYHSELNMSSLELGDSALYFCASSLAGNHYGYTFGSGTRLTVV.

The gene calls are TRBV6-5 and TRBJ1-4; 7 positions agree with TRBD1. Looked up from germline, CDR1 is MNHEY and CDR2 is SVGAGI. Trimming took 6 bases from V and 5 from J; bases not matched to a gene: 9. The CDR3 loop spans 15 amino acids. The CDR3 loop is CASSYTGTANEKLFF. CDR3 sequence (DNA): TGTGCCAGCAGCTATACCGGGACAGCAAATGAAAAACTGTTTTTT.

V gene TRBV18 combines with J gene TRBJ1-2, with TRBD1 matching 7 bases. Germline V CDR1 and CDR2: KGHSH, LQKENI. The CDR3 totals 15 residues. V dropped 1 base and J dropped 4; count of bases not matched to a gene: 6. CDR3 bases: TGTGCCAGCTCACCACTGGACAGGCGGAGCTATGGCTACACCTTC. This translates into CASSPLDRRSYGYTF.

This rearrangement joins TRBV30 to TRBJ2-6; 8 bases are shared with TRBD1. CDR1 and CDR2 from the germline V gene are GTSNPN and SVGIG (reference sequence). The CDR3 runs 15 residues. Trimming at V came to 7 bases and at J to 4 bases, leaving 9 bases not matched to a gene. The CDR3 DNA follows: TGTGCCTTGCAGACAGGGGCTCTCGGGGCCAACGTCCTGACTTTC. It is translated as CALQTGALGANVLTF.